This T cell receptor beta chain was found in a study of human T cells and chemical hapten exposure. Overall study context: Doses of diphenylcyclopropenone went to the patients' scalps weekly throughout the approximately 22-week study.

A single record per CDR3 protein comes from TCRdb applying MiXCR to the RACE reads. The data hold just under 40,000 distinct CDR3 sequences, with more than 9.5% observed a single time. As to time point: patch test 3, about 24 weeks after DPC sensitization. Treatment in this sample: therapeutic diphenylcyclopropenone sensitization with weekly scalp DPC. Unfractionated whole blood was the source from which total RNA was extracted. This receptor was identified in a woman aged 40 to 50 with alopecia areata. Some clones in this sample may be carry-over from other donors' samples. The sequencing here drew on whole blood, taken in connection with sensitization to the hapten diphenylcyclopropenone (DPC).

The CDR3 DNA follows: TGCAGTGCTAGAGGTCATTCTAAGAACACTGAAGCTTTCTTT. This encodes CSARGHSKNTEAFF. The chain recombines TRBV20-1 with TRBJ1-1, with D hard to call. The CDR3 spans 14 residues. Trimming shortened V by 1 base and J by 1 base, and 10 bases separated the two germline ends. Germline lookup yields CDR1 DFQATT and CDR2 SNEGSKA (reference sequence).